Below are 23 T cell receptor beta chains sequenced from a single sample in a study of cytomegalovirus exposure and HLA in healthy donors. Profiling relied on immunoSEQ multiplex PCR, and the TCRdb table lists in-frame clones only, not all of them. The sample shows under 200,000 clones, about nine tenths of them seen only once. The sample taken for sequencing was PBMCs. Every receptor here comes from a woman aged 18-30 years in good health and CMV-seropositive.

This rearrangement joins TRBV6-5 to TRBJ2-1, with 8 bases that match TRBD2. CDR3 length: 14 amino acids. Germline V CDR1 and CDR2: MNHEY, SVGAGI. V lost 6 bases to trimming and J lost 7 bases; unmatched junction nucleotides: 8. The CDR3 DNA is TGTGCCAGCAGAACGGGGGGGGCGGGGAATGAGCAGTTCTTC. Amino acids: CASRTGGAGNEQFF.

The gene calls are TRBV29-1 and TRBJ1-2, with D maybe TRBD1 (5 bases). V gave up 5 bases and J gave up 0 bases, with 10 bases separating them. Germline V lookup: CDR1 SQVTM, CDR2 ANQGSEA. The CDR3 loop spans 13 amino acids. DNA of the CDR3: TGCAGCGTTCGGGGGGTAGCTAACTATGGCTACACCTTC. Translating gives CSVRGVANYGYTF. The full variable domain, completed using reference TRBV29-1 and TRBJ1-2, is SAVISQKPSRDICQRGTSLTIQCQVDSQVTMMFWYRQQPGQSLTLIATANQGSEATYESGFVIDKFPISRPNLTFSTLTVSNMSPEDSSIYLCSVRGVANYGYTFGSGTRLTVV.

CDR3 protein: CAWTARSSYEQYF. The DNA for the CDR3 is TGTGCCTGGACCGCCCGGAGCTCCTACGAGCAGTACTTC. The chain employs TRBV30 and TRBJ2-7; D unclear. Looked up from germline, CDR1 is GTSNPN and CDR2 is SVGIG (reference sequence). The CDR3 consists of 13 residues. Trimming took off 4 bases at V and 0 bases at J, with 10 bases between the two ends.

The chain couples TRBV19 to TRBJ2-5; weak D call: TRBD2 (5 bases). Germline lookup yields CDR1 LNHDA and CDR2 SQIVND (reference sequence). The CDR3 is 13 residues long. The germline V and J ends were trimmed by 3 bases and 4 bases, with 9 bases remaining between them. CDR3 sequence (DNA): TGTGCCAGTAGTATCGCTGAGGGAGAGACCCAGTACTTC. Encoded protein: CASSIAEGETQYF.

The chain combines TRBV29-1 with TRBJ2-1, with a tentative D call TRBD1 (5 bases). Trimming cost V 0 bases and J 2 bases, with 14 bases left between them. CDR1 and CDR2 (germline): SQVTM, ANQGSEA. This CDR3 comprises 16 residues. Here the CDR3 DNA reads TGCAGCGTTGAAGATCATCCAGGGTGGACCTACAATGAGCAGTTCTTC. It specifies CSVEDHPGWTYNEQFF.

The rearrangement joins TRBV5-5 to TRBJ1-5, with a tentative D call TRBD1 (6 bases). Germline V gene lookup returns CDR1 SGHKS and CDR2 YYEKEE (reference sequence). The CDR3 extends over 16 amino acids. V shed 0 bases and J shed 9 bases, with 19 bases lying between them. Here the CDR3 reads CASSLELVNREGPQHF. The CDR3 nucleotides read TGTGCCAGCAGCTTGGAATTGGTCAACAGGGAGGGGCCCCAGCATTTT.

V and J are TRBV7-9 and TRBJ2-5; D is uncertain. Looked up from germline, CDR1 is SEHNR and CDR2 is FQNEAQ (reference sequence). V was trimmed by 0 bases and J by 1 base, leaving 3 bases between them. The CDR3 runs 13 residues. Written as DNA, the CDR3 is TGTGCCAGCAGCTTAGCAGCCCAAGAGACCCAGTACTTC. As protein: CASSLAAQETQYF.

CDR3 in amino acids: CASSLKFPTGGFTGELFF. The CDR3 coding sequence is TGTGCCAGCAGCCTTAAATTTCCGACAGGGGGGTTTACCGGGGAGCTGTTTTTT. The J gene is TRBJ2-2, the V gene TRBV7-9; 9 bases line up with TRBD1. The CDR3 contains 18 residues. In germline, CDR1 is SEHNR, CDR2 FQNEAQ (reference sequence). The ends lost 5 bases at V and 5 bases at J; junction bases unmatched: 15. The full variable domain, completed using reference TRBV7-9 and TRBJ2-2, is DTGVSQNPRHKITKRGQNVTFRCDPISEHNRLYWYRQTLGQGPEFLTYFQNEAQLEKSRLLSDRFSAERPKGSFSTLEIQRTEQGDSAMYLCASSLKFPTGGFTGELFFGEGSRLTVL.

This clone was counted a few times. V is TRBV11-2 and J is TRBJ2-7; D possibly corresponds to TRBD2 (7 bases). The CDR3 consists of 12 residues. Germline-derived CDR1 and CDR2 are SGHAT and FQNNGV. V dropped 4 bases and J dropped 6 bases, with 10 bases sitting between them. Here the CDR3 DNA reads TGTGCCAGCAGCTCGGGGGGCTCCGAGCAGTACTTC. This codes for CASSSGGSEQYF.

This clone was detected a few times. CDR3 protein: CASSGWDRGEQFF. The DNA of the CDR3 is TGTGCCAGCAGTGGGTGGGACAGGGGCGAGCAGTTCTTC. The J gene is TRBJ2-1, the V gene TRBV6-4; 10 bases fit TRBD1. This CDR3 contains 13 residues. V trimming: 4 bases; J trimming: 10 bases; junction bases outside the gene matches: 4. Germline CDR1 and CDR2: MRHNA and SNTAGT.

The sample holds one count of this clone. The chain uses TRBV7-3 and TRBJ2-2, with 7 bases that match TRBD2. The CDR3 has 15 amino acids. The J segment lost 5 bases and the V segment lost 5 bases, leaving 8 bases of the junction unmatched. Germline CDR1 and CDR2: SGHTA and FQGTGA. The CDR3 nucleotides are TGTGCCAGCAGCCCCCCGGGCGGGGGTACCGGGGAGCTGTTTTTT. As protein: CASSPPGGGTGELFF.

This chain links TRBV6-6 with TRBJ2-7, with TRBD1 as a possible D gene (6 bases). V was shortened by 4 bases and J by 1 base, with 11 bases between the two germline ends. The CDR3 covers 14 residues. CDR1 MNHNY and CDR2 SVGAGI come from the germline V gene (reference sequence). CDR3 loop: CASSFITGSYEQYF. The CDR3 DNA reads TGTGCCAGCAGTTTTATAACAGGGTCCTACGAGCAGTACTTC.

V gene TRBV18 combines with J gene TRBJ1-1; 10 positions agree with TRBD1. Germline V gives CDR1 KGHSH, CDR2 LQKENI. The CDR3 is made up of 14 amino acids. Losses at the gene ends were 5 bases for V and 4 bases for J; bases not matched to a gene: 4. The CDR3 sequence: CASSSGQGSTEAFF. The CDR3 coding sequence is TGTGCCAGCTCATCGGGACAGGGGAGCACTGAAGCTTTCTTT.

The genes are TRBV19 and TRBJ1-4, with D maybe TRBD1 (5 bases). Germline V CDR1 and CDR2: LNHDA, SQIVND (reference sequence). Between the trimmed V and J ends, which lost 4 bases and 10 bases, there was a span of 22 bases. The CDR3 extends over 16 amino acids. CDR3 protein: CASSTDRDSTRGKLFF. The CDR3 DNA follows: TGTGCCAGTAGTACAGATAGAGACAGCACGCGGGGAAAACTGTTTTTT.

The CDR3 spells CAWSDHRGAEAFF. The CDR3 DNA follows: TGTGCCTGGAGTGACCACCGGGGGGCTGAAGCTTTCTTT. The genes are TRBV30 and TRBJ1-1, with TRBD1 as a possible D gene (5 bases). Germline CDR1 is GTSNPN and CDR2 is SVGIG (reference sequence). The CDR3 spans 13 residues. Trimming took off 1 base at V and 6 bases at J, with 12 bases between the two ends.

This chain joins TRBV2 and TRBJ2-7, with 9 positions matching TRBD2. Germline CDR1 SNHLY, CDR2 FYNNEI. This CDR3 spans 17 amino acids. With V trimmed by 1 base and J by 2 bases, 9 bases remained unmatched. DNA of the CDR3: TGTGCCAGCAGTGAAGGTAATAGCGGGAGTTGGCCCTACGAGCAGTACTTC. Residues: CASSEGNSGSWPYEQYF.

The V and J genes are TRBV13 and TRBJ2-6; D remains unclear. Germline V gene sequence: CDR1 PRHDT, CDR2 FYEKMQ (reference sequence). Trimming shortened V by 4 bases and J by 3 bases, and 7 bases separated the two germline ends. The CDR3 runs to 14 residues. CDR3: CASSSSGGANVLTF. The CDR3 bases are TGTGCCAGCAGCTCCTCCGGTGGGGCCAACGTCCTGACTTTC.

This clone was seen a single time. V is TRBV19 and J is TRBJ2-3, with TRBD2 matching 10 bases. V lost 6 bases to trimming and J lost 1 base; unmatched junction nucleotides: 4. The CDR3 is made up of 15 amino acids. CDR1 is LNHDA and CDR2 is SQIVND in the germline V gene (reference sequence). This CDR3 reads CASSFLAGGTDTQYF. The CDR3 DNA is TGTGCCAGTAGCTTCCTAGCGGGAGGCACAGATACGCAGTATTTT.

The V call is TRBV29-1, the J call TRBJ2-7; 7 nucleotides agree with TRBD2. The germline V gene encodes CDR1 SQVTM and CDR2 ANQGSEA. The CDR3 length is 13 residues. V was clipped by 1 base and J by 1 base; unmatched bases: 1. In nucleotides, the CDR3 is TGCAGCGTTGAAGGGGGGGGTTCCTACGAGCAGTACTTC. Translation gives CSVEGGGSYEQYF.

The V and J genes are TRBV27 and TRBJ2-7; TRBD2 matches at 10 bases. V shed 3 bases and J 2 bases; nucleotides not matched to a gene: 7. CDR1 and CDR2 from the germline V gene are MNHEY and SMNVEV (reference sequence). CDR3 length: 16 residues. The CDR3 sequence: CASSFAFGTSAYEQYF. In nucleotides, the CDR3 is TGTGCCAGCAGTTTTGCCTTCGGGACTAGCGCCTACGAGCAGTACTTC.

This clone was observed a few times. This chain links TRBV5-1 with TRBJ2-3, with 7 bases aligning to TRBD1. Germline lookup yields CDR1 SGHRS and CDR2 YFSETQ. V was pared by 2 bases and J by 2 bases, with 14 bases of the junction left unmatched. The CDR3 spans 18 residues. In DNA, the CDR3 is TGCGCCAGCAGCTTCGGTCCGATAGGGGGCCGGTCCACAGATACGCAGTATTTT. It specifies CASSFGPIGGRSTDTQYF.

The chain carries TRBV4-1 and TRBJ1-1; 11 nucleotides match TRBD1. This CDR3 region has 15 residues. The ends lost 4 bases at V and 8 bases at J; junction bases unmatched: 9. Germline lookup yields CDR1 MGHRA and CDR2 YSYEKL. The CDR3 region is CASSLGRGQGVEAFF. The CDR3 DNA sequence: TGCGCCAGCAGCCTTGGGAGGGGACAGGGGGTAGAAGCTTTCTTT.

This chain uses TRBV10-2 with TRBJ1-1; D gene uncertain. The CDR3 consists of 12 residues. V was trimmed by 6 bases and J by 1 base, leaving 6 bases between them. In germline, CDR1 is WSHSY, CDR2 SAAADI. The CDR3 here is CASSNRNTEAFF. CDR3 DNA sequence: TGCGCCAGCAGCAATAGGAACACTGAAGCTTTCTTT.